The 21 T cell receptor beta chains below all came from one sample that was sequenced in a study of T cells in localized non-small cell lung cancer. Profiling relied on immunoSEQ multiplex PCR, and the TCRdb table lists in-frame clones only, not all of them. The profile shows roughly 24,000 clones, around 93% of them singletons. The starting material was peripheral blood, obtained before any cancer treatment. The source of these receptors is a female donor over 55 with stage II squamous cell lung carcinoma.

A note on this clone: One end of the junction does not line up with germline, which may come from a read error. The rearrangement joins TRBV18 to TRBJ1-2; TRBD1 is a possible D gene (5 bases). CDR3 length: 12 residues. Germline V gene sequence: CDR1 KGHSH, CDR2 LQKENI. In DNA, the CDR3 is TGTGCCAGCTCACCCGAGGACACGCTATACTCGTTT. Translation: CASSPEDTLYSF.

This sequence joins TRBV9 and TRBJ2-7, with 7 bases identical to TRBD2. Germline values: CDR1 SGDLS, CDR2 YYNGEE. The CDR3 runs to 18 residues. The junction had 20 bases not matched to a gene; V was cut back by 4 bases and J by 4 bases. The CDR3 sequence: CASSSRWLAASKGYEQYF. The CDR3 coding sequence is TGTGCCAGCAGCTCCCGGTGGCTAGCGGCCAGTAAGGGGTACGAGCAGTACTTC.

This clone has a single count. The rearrangement joins TRBV5-4 to TRBJ2-4; tentative D call: TRBD2 (5 bases). The CDR3 contains 15 residues. Germline values: CDR1 SGHNT, CDR2 YYREEE (reference sequence). V was shortened by 4 bases and J by 3 bases, with 14 bases between the two germline ends. As DNA, the CDR3 is TGTGCCAGCAGCCGCGTGGGAGTGGACAAAAACATTCAGTACTTC. As protein: CASSRVGVDKNIQYF.

The chain carries TRBV5-4 and TRBJ1-4; a weak D match, TRBD1 (5 bases). Germline V CDR1 and CDR2: SGHNT, YYREEE (reference sequence). V was clipped by 0 bases and J by 3 bases, with 12 bases between them. The length of the CDR3 is 16 residues. CDR3 amino acids: CASSLEFGAANEKLFF. CDR3 DNA: TGTGCCAGCAGCTTGGAGTTTGGGGCTGCTAATGAAAAACTGTTTTTT.

This chain's CDR3 is CASASGPGNEQFF. The CDR3 coding sequence is TGCGCCAGCGCTTCGGGGCCGGGGAATGAGCAGTTCTTC. The gene calls are TRBV5-1 and TRBJ2-1, with D tentatively TRBD1 or TRBD2 (5 bases each). V lost 7 bases and J lost 7, with 15 bases in between. Looked up from germline, CDR1 is SGHRS and CDR2 is YFSETQ. The CDR3 length is 13 residues.

The V and J genes are TRBV18 and TRBJ2-7, with 7 bases aligning to TRBD2. Looked up from germline, CDR1 is KGHSH and CDR2 is LQKENI. CDR3 size: 13 residues. Trimming removed 3 bases from V and 6 bases from J; junction bases left unmatched: 5. CDR3 protein: CASSPGLLSEQYF. CDR3 sequence (DNA): TGTGCCAGCTCACCGGGACTACTTTCCGAGCAGTACTTC.

This chain links TRBV18 with TRBJ1-2, with TRBD1 as a possible D gene (5 bases). Germline-derived CDR1 and CDR2 are KGHSH and LQKENI. Trimming stripped 0 bases from V and 5 bases from J, with 13 bases between. This CDR3 comprises 15 residues. The CDR3 nucleotides read TGTGCCAGCTCACCACCGGGACGGGCTTCATATGGCTACACCTTC. Residues: CASSPPGRASYGYTF.

The chain has TRBV5-1 and TRBJ2-5; tentatively, D is TRBD1 (6 bases). The V end lost 2 bases, the J end lost 2 bases, and 10 bases lay between the germline ends. Germline V lookup: CDR1 SGHRS, CDR2 YFSETQ. CDR3 size: 14 residues. The CDR3 nucleotides are TGCGCCAGCAGCTTCCCAGGGGTTCAAGAGACCCAGTACTTC. This gives the protein CASSFPGVQETQYF.

CDR3 DNA sequence: TGTGCCAGCAGCGAAAAACAGGGGCTGCCTGAAGCTTTCTTT. Residues: CASSEKQGLPEAFF. The rearrangement links TRBV11-2 to TRBJ1-1; the match to TRBD1 covers 7 bases. J gave up 6 bases and V 5 bases, and 9 bases lay outside the gene matches. The CDR3 contains 14 residues. The germline CDR1 and CDR2 sequences are SGHAT and FQNNGV.

The V gene is TRBV29-1, the J gene TRBJ2-5, with TRBD1 matching over 10 bases. Trimming removed 7 bases from V and 4 bases from J; junction bases left unmatched: 12. CDR3 length: 15 residues. The germline gives CDR1 SQVTM, CDR2 ANQGSEA. The CDR3 region is CSGGTGTGVRETQYF. CDR3 bases: TGCAGCGGGGGGACCGGGACAGGGGTTCGAGAGACCCAGTACTTC.

The chain links TRBV9 to TRBJ2-5, with TRBD1 matching over 8 bases. Trimming took 3 bases from V and 5 from J; bases not matched to a gene: 9. Germline CDR1 is SGDLS and CDR2 is YYNGEE. CDR3 length equals 15 residues. CDR3 in amino acids: CASSDRTGTAETQYF. CDR3 DNA sequence: TGTGCCAGCAGCGACCGGACAGGGACGGCGGAGACCCAGTACTTC.

V usage is TRBV5-1 and J usage is TRBJ1-2; D is unresolved. From germline, CDR1 is SGHRS and CDR2 YFSETQ. The V gene lost 4 bases and the J gene lost 4 bases, with 14 bases spanning the gap. The CDR3 length is 14 residues. The CDR3 DNA is TGCGCCAGCAGCCGCGTTGACGGAAGCTATGGCTACACCTTC. Protein product: CASSRVDGSYGYTF.

V gene TRBV7-2 combines with J gene TRBJ2-1, with 8 bases identical to TRBD2. This CDR3 spans 14 amino acids. Looked up from germline, CDR1 is SGHTA and CDR2 is FQGNSA. With V trimmed by 6 bases and J by 4 bases, 5 bases remained unmatched. The CDR3 reads CASRKGLAYNEQFF. In nucleotides, the CDR3 is TGTGCCAGCAGAAAAGGACTAGCTTACAATGAGCAGTTCTTC.

This chain uses TRBV5-1 with TRBJ2-1; D might be TRBD2 (5 bases). The CDR3 consists of 14 residues. Germline lookup yields CDR1 SGHRS and CDR2 YFSETQ. Trimming cost V 0 bases and J 2 bases, with 6 bases left between them. The CDR3 here is CASSLGLTYNEQFF. The DNA for the CDR3 is TGCGCCAGCAGCTTGGGACTAACCTACAATGAGCAGTTCTTC.

The chain carries TRBV7-2 and TRBJ1-6, with D uncertain. Germline values: CDR1 SGHTA, CDR2 FQGNSA. The CDR3 is 16 amino acids. The V end was cut by 5 bases, the J end by 3 bases, with 14 bases between. CDR3 sequence: CASSPSVMYYNSPLHF. The CDR3 DNA is TGTGCCAGCAGCCCGAGTGTTATGTACTATAATTCACCCCTCCACTTT.

This chain joins TRBV19 and TRBJ1-5, with 7 nucleotides matching TRBD1. The germline gives CDR1 LNHDA, CDR2 SQIVND (reference sequence). Germline trimming cut 6 bases from V and 1 base from J; bases unmatched to any gene: 3. This CDR3 contains 14 residues. The CDR3 coding sequence is TGTGCCAGTAGCTCGGGACAGAGCAATCAGCCCCAGCATTTT. Its protein is CASSSGQSNQPQHF.

This rearrangement joins TRBV11-2 to TRBJ1-1, with a possible D match to TRBD1 (5 bases). Looked up from germline, CDR1 is SGHAT and CDR2 is FQNNGV. V lost 1 base, J lost 10 bases, and 13 bases lay in between. The CDR3 contains 13 residues. As DNA, the CDR3 is TGTGCCAGCAGCTTAGGGCAGGGTAGAGGAGCTTTCTTT. As protein: CASSLGQGRGAFF.

This clone appeared a single time. The V call is TRBV10-1, the J call TRBJ2-5; the match to TRBD2 covers 7 bases. Losses at the gene ends were 3 bases for V and 1 base for J; bases not matched to a gene: 2. The CDR3 loop spans 14 amino acids. Germline assignment: CDR1 WNHNN and CDR2 SYGVQD (reference sequence). The CDR3 nucleotides are TGCGCCAGCAGTGACGGGGGGATCCAAGAGACCCAGTACTTC. It is translated as CASSDGGIQETQYF.

CDR3 sequence: CASSAFLAADTQYF. The CDR3 DNA is TGTGCCAGCAGCGCCTTTCTCGCCGCAGATACGCAGTATTTT. The chain carries TRBV11-2 and TRBJ2-3; D not certain. CDR3 length: 14 amino acids. V was shortened by 5 bases and J by 4 bases, with 13 bases between the two germline ends. CDR1 is SGHAT, CDR2 FQNNGV, per germline.

The rearrangement uses TRBV6-1 and TRBJ2-7; TRBD1 matches at 8 bases. The CDR3 runs 15 residues. Germline lookup yields CDR1 MNHNS and CDR2 SASEGT. The J segment lost 6 bases and the V segment lost 4 bases, leaving 11 bases of the junction unmatched. The CDR3 sequence is CASSGGDRGTGEQYF. The CDR3 DNA is TGTGCCAGCAGTGGGGGAGACAGGGGAACTGGCGAGCAGTACTTC.

CDR3 DNA sequence: TGTGCCAGCTCACCACCGTACGTAGGACAGGGGAAGACTGAAGCTTTCTTT. As protein: CASSPPYVGQGKTEAFF. V is TRBV18 and J is TRBJ1-1, with 9 bases aligning to TRBD1. The germline V gene has CDR1 KGHSH and CDR2 LQKENI. Trimming took 0 bases from V and 5 from J; bases not matched to a gene: 10. This CDR3 is built from 17 residues.